The sequence of this TCR beta chain was determined in a study of sequential checkpoint blockade in melanoma. In the study overall: Matched biopsies came pretreatment and at week 13 for some 22 patients.

Points from the study as a whole: Clinical benefit was about 30 times likelier when tumor T-cell fraction and clonality increased. For nivolumab-first patients, baseline tumor clonality was associated with response.

TCRdb's copy holds only in-frame clones and misses some; the assay was immunoSEQ multiplex PCR. In the table there are approximately 2,500 clones, 20% to 25% of which are singletons. Germline CDR1 and CDR2: SGHNT and YENEEA. V was clipped by 5 bases and J by 0 bases, with 11 bases between them. The CDR3 is 15 amino acids. As for treatment: randomized to nivolumab then ipilimumab (arm A) or the reverse (arm B). This clone ranks as medium-sized. Antigen unknown. The V call is TRBV11-3, the J call TRBJ1-5; D is possibly TRBD1 (5 bases). The TCR comes from a human donor with melanoma. The sample here was tumor tissue (inferred from file names), taken from a patient given nivolumab and ipilimumab in sequence. Here the CDR3 DNA reads TGTGCCAGCAGCATCGGACACCTTAGCAATCAGCCCCAGCATTTT. It translates to CASSIGHLSNQPQHF.